The text below deals with one TCR beta chain. What it binds is not known. TCRdb fed the reads into MiXCR, producing one record per CDR3 protein. The sample has about 480,000 distinct CDR3 sequences; 25% to 35% are singletons. The data originate from a study of T cell repertoires in cytomegalovirus infection. On the study more broadly: The authors used CMV epitopes that were HLA-C-restricted (recently identified) and HLA-B-restricted (well studied). CMV infection together with matching HLA type was indicated by public TCR beta signatures. Overall study results and limits: Summed frequency of shared TCR beta families picked out CMV carriers who also had the relevant HLA. Clonotype analysis showed dominance of the ex vivo response by HLA-C-restricted CMV-specific TCR beta clonotypes.

This CDR3 is 14 amino acids long. CDR1 is SQVTM and CDR2 is ANQGSEA in the germline V gene. Trimming pared 3 bases from V and 0 bases from J, leaving 9 bases between. The TCR comes from a human donor in good health (CMV status not recorded). Some clones in this sample may be carry-over from other donors' samples. V usage is TRBV29-1 and J usage is TRBJ2-4; tentative D call: TRBD2 (6 bases). This sample comprised cultured PBMCs, obtained from culture after CMV antigen stimulation. CDR3 DNA sequence: TGCAGCGTTGATAGCGGCCTAGCCAAAAACATTCAGTACTTC. This gives the protein CSVDSGLAKNIQYF.